The 5 T cell receptor beta chains reported below all come from one sample, sequenced in a study of molecular identifiers for immune sequencing clone quantification. TCRdb used MiXCR to reprocess the PCR reads, holding one entry per CDR3 protein. The top ten clones hold about 0.81% of a sample with roughly 320,000 distinct CDR3 sequences, 20% to 25% of them seen once. The sequencing sample was made of naive CD8+ T cells from blood, with Jurkat cell RNA spiked in. Subset noted: FACS-sorted CD8+CD4-CCR7+CD45RA+ naive T cells. Receptors originate from a human donor in good health. Some libraries in this study had Jurkat cell RNA spiked in.

This clonotype was observed many times. This chain uses TRBV4-3 with TRBJ2-3; D perhaps matches TRBD2 (6 bases). This CDR3 is 13 amino acids long. CDR1 and CDR2 from the germline V gene are LGHNA and YSLEER. With 0 bases removed from V and 5 bases from J, the gap between germline ends came to 6 bases. CDR3 nucleotide sequence: TGCGCCAGCAGCCAAGAGGAGGGAGATACGCAGTATTTT. Protein sequence: CASSQEEGDTQYF.

In this sample, this clonotype turned up once. A much larger clone is a single base away; this may be a read error. The J gene is TRBJ2-5, the V gene TRBV18; 10 nucleotides match TRBD2. The CDR3 runs to 15 residues. Trimming at V came to 3 bases and at J to 0 bases, leaving 1 base not matched to a gene. Germline V lookup: CDR1 KGHSH, CDR2 LQKENI. This CDR3 reads CASSPTSGHQETQYF. CDR3 DNA: TGTGCCAGCTCACCGACTAGCGGGCACCAAGAGACCCAGTACTTC. Full variable domain (rest looked up from reference TRBV18 and TRBJ2-5): NAGVMQNPRHLVRRRGQEARLRCSPMKGHSHVYWYRQLPEEGLKFMVYLQKENIIDESGMPKERFSAEFPKEGPSILRIQQVVRGDSAAYFCASSPTSGHQETQYFGPGTRLLVL.

Note on this clonotype: Just one base apart from a much larger clone, this may be a read error. CDR3 coding DNA: TGTGCCAGCAGCGTAGTGGGGGCCTCCCGCACAGATACGCAGTATTTT. Translating it yields CASSVVGASRTDTQYF. This sequence joins TRBV9 and TRBJ2-3, with D possibly TRBD1 on 6 matching bases. The CDR3 loop spans 16 amino acids. Trimming shortened V by 0 bases and J by 1 base, and 12 bases separated the two germline ends. From germline, CDR1 is SGDLS and CDR2 YYNGEE.

This clonotype occurred once. This sequence joins TRBV10-3 and TRBJ2-7; D is undetermined. The CDR3 sequence is 14 residues long. V dropped 2 bases and J dropped 0 bases, with 8 bases sitting between them. CDR1 ENHRY and CDR2 SYGVKD come from the germline V gene. The DNA of the CDR3 is TGTGCCATCAGTGAGCCCGGCAGCTCCTACGAGCAGTACTTC. This encodes CAISEPGSSYEQYF.

This clonotype was counted many times. The V and J genes are TRBV19 and TRBJ1-3; D possibly corresponds to TRBD1 (5 bases). The germline V and J ends were trimmed by 3 bases and 0 bases, with 9 bases remaining between them. The CDR3 has 15 residues. The germline V gene encodes CDR1 LNHDA and CDR2 SQIVND (reference sequence). The CDR3 DNA is TGTGCCAGTAGTATTGGGGCAACCTCTGGAAACACCATATATTTT. It translates to CASSIGATSGNTIYF. The full variable domain, its missing parts supplied by reference TRBV19 and TRBJ1-3, is DGGITQSPKYLFRKEGQNVTLSCEQNLNHDAMYWYRQDPGQGLRLIYYSQIVNDFQKGDIAEGYSVSREKKESFPLTVTSAQKNPTAFYLCASSIGATSGNTIYFGEGSWLTVV.